A single sample is the source of the 17 T cell receptor beta chains below, sequenced in a study of T cell responses to AZD1222 COVID-19 vaccine. Data came from immunoSEQ multiplex PCR; TCRdb stores just in-frame clones and leaves some out. The profile shows over 50,000 clones, about 80% of them singletons. The starting material was peripheral blood, obtained 28 days after the second AZD1222 dose. The receptors originated from an adult who received the AZD1222 COVID-19 vaccine.

The chain carries TRBV2 and TRBJ2-7; 7 bases are shared with TRBD2. The germline V gene encodes CDR1 SNHLY and CDR2 FYNNEI. This CDR3 spans 14 amino acids. V lost 7 bases, J lost 7 bases, and 13 bases stayed unmatched. CDR3 sequence: CASTPGAGVREQYF. As DNA, the CDR3 is TGTGCCAGCACGCCCGGTGCGGGGGTCAGGGAGCAGTACTTC.

This sequence joins TRBV3-1 (or the pseudogene TRBV3-2) and TRBJ1-6, with 10 bases that match TRBD1. The V segment lost 2 bases and the J segment 6 bases; nucleotides outside the gene matches: 7. CDR1 and CDR2 from the germline V gene are LGHDT and YNNKEL (reference sequence). The CDR3 totals 17 residues. The CDR3 here is CASSQMMGQGINSPLHF. The CDR3, as DNA: TGTGCCAGCAGCCAAATGATGGGACAGGGGATTAATTCACCCCTCCACTTT.

The rearrangement links TRBV19 to TRBJ1-5; perhaps TRBD1 as D (5 bases). The germline V and J ends were trimmed by 5 bases and 6 bases, with 17 bases remaining between them. Germline CDR1 is LNHDA and CDR2 is SQIVND (reference sequence). CDR3 length: 15 amino acids. As DNA, the CDR3 is TGTGCCAGTAGTCCGGTCGGGAGGGGCGGTCAGCCCCAGCATTTT. Its translation: CASSPVGRGGQPQHF.

The CDR3 coding sequence is TGTGCCACCAGCAGAGGCGCAGGCCTGGGGTACGAGCAGTACTTC. This codes for CATSRGAGLGYEQYF. V gene TRBV15 combines with J gene TRBJ2-7; no clear D. The CDR3 extends over 15 amino acids. The V end lost 1 base, the J end lost 4 bases, and 14 bases lay between the germline ends. From germline, CDR1 is LNHNV and CDR2 YYDKDF (reference sequence).

In this sample, this clone turned up a few times. The chain links TRBV11-2 to TRBJ2-7; 7 bases align to TRBD1. The V gene end was trimmed by 4 bases and the J gene end by 5 bases; junction bases not matched to a gene: 2. Germline V lookup: CDR1 SGHAT, CDR2 FQNNGV. This CDR3 is 12 amino acids long. This chain's CDR3 is CASSSQGDEQYF. CDR3 DNA sequence: TGTGCCAGCAGCTCGCAGGGGGACGAGCAGTACTTC.

This rearrangement joins TRBV6-1 to TRBJ2-5; possibly TRBD1 for D (5 bases). Germline CDR1 MNHNS, CDR2 SASEGT. This CDR3 contains 13 residues. Trimming cost V 1 base and J 4 bases, with 7 bases left between them. CDR3 sequence reads: CASSEGGRETQYF. The DNA for the CDR3 is TGTGCCAGCAGTGAAGGGGGCCGAGAGACCCAGTACTTC.

The chain joins TRBV2 to TRBJ1-1, with D possibly matching TRBD1 (5 bases). The V and J ends lost 2 bases and 2 bases respectively, with 12 bases between them. Germline CDR1 is SNHLY and CDR2 is FYNNEI. The CDR3 contains 15 residues. CDR3 protein: CASSEQGWGNTEAFF. In nucleotides, the CDR3 is TGTGCCAGCAGTGAACAGGGATGGGGTAACACTGAAGCTTTCTTT.

This clone was seen a single time. The chain is built from TRBV3-1 (or the pseudogene TRBV3-2) and TRBJ1-4, with D possibly being TRBD1 (6 bases). CDR1 and CDR2 from the germline V gene are LGHDT and YNNKEL (reference sequence). The ends were cut back, 1 base at V and 3 bases at J, with 12 bases in the middle. The CDR3 extends over 16 amino acids. DNA for the CDR3: TGTGCCAGCAGCCAAGCGGCCCAGGGGTCTAATGAAAAACTGTTTTTT. Amino acid sequence: CASSQAAQGSNEKLFF.

This clone was counted a single time. V and J are TRBV6-4 and TRBJ1-1, with D possibly TRBD1 on 5 matching bases. The CDR3 sequence is 13 residues long. Between the trimmed V and J ends, which lost 5 bases and 1 base, there was a span of 8 bases. CDR1 MRHNA and CDR2 SNTAGT come from the germline V gene. In nucleotides, the CDR3 is TGTGCCAGCAGTTACGGGGGGAACACTGAAGCTTTCTTT. This translates into CASSYGGNTEAFF.

CDR3 amino acids: CASSSRANTEAFF. CDR3 bases: TGTGCCAGCAGTTCGAGGGCGAACACTGAAGCTTTCTTT. This chain joins TRBV27 and TRBJ1-1; D uncertain. The CDR3 is 13 residues long. Germline V gives CDR1 MNHEY, CDR2 SMNVEV (reference sequence). V was cut by 4 bases and J by 1 base, with 7 bases left in between.

V usage is TRBV5-4 and J usage is TRBJ2-2; 7 bases map to TRBD1. Losses at the gene ends were 5 bases for V and 7 bases for J; bases not matched to a gene: 14. CDR1 is SGHNT, CDR2 YYREEE, per germline (reference sequence). The CDR3 is 16 residues long. The CDR3 here is CASSQRDRSRGGELFF. CDR3 nucleotides: TGTGCCAGCAGTCAACGGGACAGATCACGGGGCGGGGAGCTGTTTTTT.

This clone was recorded once. The chain employs TRBV2 and TRBJ1-2; D may be TRBD1 (5 bases). This CDR3 comprises 13 residues. The germline V gene has CDR1 SNHLY and CDR2 FYNNEI. The V end lost 4 bases, the J end lost 1 base, and 7 bases lay between the germline ends. The CDR3 is CASSADINYGYTF. The CDR3 DNA sequence: TGTGCCAGCAGTGCGGACATTAACTATGGCTACACCTTC.

This clone came up once. V usage is TRBV11-2 and J usage is TRBJ1-5; D gene unclear. Germline CDR1 and CDR2: SGHAT and FQNNGV. Trimming stripped 5 bases from V and 3 bases from J, with 11 bases between. CDR3 length equals 14 residues. The CDR3 loop is CASSAHSYNQPQHF. In DNA form, the CDR3 reads TGTGCCAGCAGCGCCCACAGTTACAATCAGCCCCAGCATTTT.

The chain carries TRBV25-1 and TRBJ2-1, with 11 bases matching TRBD2. V lost 3 bases, J lost 5 bases, and 9 bases stayed unmatched. Per germline, CDR1 MGHDK and CDR2 SYGVNS. CDR3 length: 17 amino acids. The CDR3 DNA sequence: TGTGCCAGCAGTGACCCCTTACTAGCGGGAGTGGACAATGAGCAGTTCTTC. This codes for CASSDPLLAGVDNEQFF.

The chain carries TRBV10-3 and TRBJ2-7, with 10 positions matching TRBD2. This CDR3 has 14 amino acids. With V trimmed by 4 bases and J by 3 bases, 3 bases remained unmatched. The germline gives CDR1 ENHRY, CDR2 SYGVKD. CDR3 sequence reads: CAISGASGSYEQYF. DNA of the CDR3: TGTGCCATCAGTGGGGCTAGCGGGAGCTACGAGCAGTACTTC.

V is TRBV27 and J is TRBJ2-7; D unclear. The CDR3 is 13 amino acids. Between the trimmed V and J ends, which lost 4 bases and 2 bases, there was a span of 9 bases. The germline V gene has CDR1 MNHEY and CDR2 SMNVEV (reference sequence). CDR3 protein: CASSSYGPYEQYV. The CDR3 DNA reads as TGTGCCAGCAGTTCCTACGGGCCCTACGAGCAGTACGTC.

This chain uses TRBV5-1 with TRBJ1-2; 7 bases fit TRBD1. V was clipped by 2 bases and J by 3 bases; unmatched bases: 10. CDR1 SGHRS and CDR2 YFSETQ come from the germline V gene. CDR3 length: 16 amino acids. CDR3 DNA sequence: TGCGCCAGCAGCTTCACGGACAGGACCCAACACTATGGCTACACCTTC. Translating gives CASSFTDRTQHYGYTF.